This entry lists 21 T cell receptor beta chains sequenced from one sample in a study of response to subunit inactivated influenza vaccine. TCRdb re-analysed the RT-PCR reads in MiXCR, keeping a single row per CDR3 protein. This repertoire shows 500,000 to 600,000 distinct CDR3 sequences, approximately 12% found once; its top ten account for roughly 10%. Material: PBMCs from blood, obtained on the day of vaccination. Every receptor here comes from a man aged 50 or older who received an inactivated influenza vaccine.

The sample holds a few counts of this clonotype. The rearrangement joins TRBV2 to TRBJ2-7; D possibly corresponds to TRBD2 (5 bases). The CDR3 is 16 residues long. The V end lost 5 bases, the J end lost 1 base, and 18 bases lay between the germline ends. CDR1 SNHLY and CDR2 FYNNEI come from the germline V gene. CDR3 sequence: CASSREVRGLSYEQYF. In nucleotides, the CDR3 is TGTGCCAGCAGTCGAGAGGTACGAGGGTTGTCCTACGAGCAGTACTTC.

This clonotype was seen more than once but under ten times. The V gene is TRBV29-1, the J gene TRBJ2-3; D is ambiguous. This CDR3 is built from 13 residues. Trimming stripped 2 bases from V and 1 base from J, with 7 bases between. The germline CDR1 and CDR2 sequences are SQVTM and ANQGSEA. Here the CDR3 DNA reads TGCAGCGTTGAAACGTGGGGCACAGATACGCAGTATTTT. It codes for CSVETWGTDTQYF.

J is TRBJ2-6 and V is TRBV29-1; D remains ambiguous. Trimming pared 4 bases from V and 0 bases from J, leaving 13 bases between. Per germline, CDR1 SQVTM and CDR2 ANQGSEA. The CDR3 is made up of 16 amino acids. Here the CDR3 DNA reads TGCAGCGTTGCGGAGACTCCAAGCTCTGGGGCCAACGTCCTGACTTTC. It is translated as CSVAETPSSGANVLTF.

There are many counts of this clonotype. The chain carries TRBV7-2 and TRBJ2-3; tentative D call: TRBD2 (6 bases). Germline V gives CDR1 SGHTA, CDR2 FQGNSA. The length of the CDR3 is 13 residues. Trimming left V 4 bases short and J 7 bases short, with 12 bases between. In DNA, the CDR3 is TGTGCCAGCAGCTCGGGACTTCTGAATACGCAGTATTTT. As protein: CASSSGLLNTQYF.

This chain joins TRBV28 and TRBJ1-2; D is undetermined. This CDR3 is built from 14 residues. The germline V gene encodes CDR1 MDHEN and CDR2 SYDVKM. The germline V and J ends were trimmed by 8 bases and 0 bases, with 13 bases remaining between them. The CDR3 region has the DNA TGTGCCAGCTTTCTCAGTGTCCCTAACTATGGCTACACCTTC. It is translated as CASFLSVPNYGYTF.

The J gene is TRBJ2-3, the V gene TRBV24-1; no firm D call. This CDR3 comprises 16 residues. The germline CDR1 and CDR2 sequences are KGHDR and SFDVKD. Trimming took off 2 bases at V and 1 base at J, with 12 bases between the two ends. The CDR3 DNA reads as TGTGCCACCAGTGATTCGACGGTAGGAGGCACAGATACGCAGTATTTT. This encodes CATSDSTVGGTDTQYF.

The chain couples TRBV7-6 to TRBJ1-6; 10 nucleotides align to TRBD1. Per the germline V gene, CDR1 is SGHVS and CDR2 is FNYEAQ. This CDR3 comprises 15 residues. Trimming removed 5 bases from V and 7 bases from J; junction bases left unmatched: 5. CDR3 DNA sequence: TGTGCCAGCAGCCAAATGACAGGGGGCAATTCACCCCTCCACTTT. It encodes CASSQMTGGNSPLHF. Full variable domain (remainder filled in from reference TRBV7-6 and TRBJ1-6): GAGVSQSPRYKVTKRGQDVALRCDPISGHVSLYWYRQALGQGPEFLTYFNYEAQQDKSGLPNDRFSAERPEGSISTLTIQRTEQRDSAMYRCASSQMTGGNSPLHFGNGTRLTVT.

The chain uses TRBV27 and TRBJ2-7, with 10 bases aligning to TRBD2. CDR3 length: 15 amino acids. Germline V gene data show CDR1 as MNHEY and CDR2 as SMNVEV (reference sequence). J lost 0 bases, V lost 6 bases, and 5 bases had no gene match. The CDR3 coding sequence is TGTGCCAGCAGCCTACTAGCGGGGAGCTCCTACGAGCAGTACTTC. Translated, it gives CASSLLAGSSYEQYF.

The chain combines TRBV5-1 with TRBJ2-1; D is uncertain. CDR1 and CDR2 from the germline V gene are SGHRS and YFSETQ. V was pared by 2 bases and J by 7 bases, with 16 bases between. The CDR3 covers 15 residues. The CDR3 coding sequence is TGCGCCAGCAGCTTTGAGAACCGGGCGGAAAATGAGCAGTTCTTC. Residues: CASSFENRAENEQFF.

This chain joins TRBV5-1 and TRBJ1-2; D gene ambiguous. CDR3 length: 15 amino acids. Trimming removed 0 bases from V and 6 bases from J, with 15 bases in between. Germline CDR1 is SGHRS and CDR2 is YFSETQ. CDR3 loop: CASSLASYGGDGYTF. CDR3 coding DNA: TGCGCCAGCAGCTTGGCCAGTTACGGAGGAGATGGCTACACCTTC.

This chain connects TRBV28 to TRBJ1-6; 7 nucleotides agree with TRBD1. CDR3 size: 17 residues. Trimming at V came to 1 base and at J to 4 bases, leaving 7 bases not matched to a gene. In germline, CDR1 is MDHEN, CDR2 SYDVKM. CDR3 coding DNA: TGTGCCAGCAGTTTATTTGGCGGGACAGATTATAATTCACCCCTCCACTTT. Protein product: CASSLFGGTDYNSPLHF.

This clonotype showed up just once. In this CDR3 the conserved last residue, phenylalanine or tryptophan, is missing, so a read error is likely. The rearrangement joins TRBV7-9 to TRBJ2-2; no firm D call. Germline V gene data show CDR1 as SEHNR and CDR2 as FQNEAQ (reference sequence). This CDR3 region has 13 residues. V was shortened by 1 base and J by 7 bases, with 7 bases between the two germline ends. As DNA, the CDR3 is TGTGCCAGCAGCTTAGTTTCTGGCGGGGAGCTGTTTTTA. It is translated as CASSLVSGGELFL.

The V gene is TRBV6-6, the J gene TRBJ1-1; no definite D call. Germline V gene data show CDR1 as MNHNY and CDR2 as SVGAGI (reference sequence). Trimming shortened V by 2 bases and J by 8 bases, and 12 bases separated the two germline ends. The length of the CDR3 is 13 residues. The CDR3 is CASSYEWRAEAFF. As DNA, the CDR3 is TGTGCCAGCAGTTACGAGTGGAGGGCGGAAGCTTTCTTT.

The chain has TRBV12-3 or TRBV12-4 and TRBJ2-1, with D maybe TRBD1 (6 bases). The CDR3 has 15 residues. The V end lost 6 bases, the J end lost 4 bases, and 16 bases lay between the germline ends. For the CDR3, the DNA is TGTGCCAGCAGCCTTCTAGGGGGATTATACAATGAGCAGTTCTTC. It specifies CASSLLGGLYNEQFF.

This clonotype appeared a few times. The rearrangement joins TRBV7-2 to TRBJ2-3, with D unclear. The CDR3 totals 13 residues. CDR1 is SGHTA, CDR2 FQGNSA, per germline. Between the trimmed V and J ends, which lost 5 bases and 4 bases, there was a span of 10 bases. CDR3 sequence reads: CASSPKVADTQYF. CDR3 DNA: TGTGCCAGCAGCCCCAAGGTCGCAGATACGCAGTATTTT.

This clonotype has more than one count but fewer than ten. The V gene is TRBV4-2, the J gene TRBJ1-1; a possible D gene is TRBD1 (5 bases). V lost 3 bases, J lost 4 bases, and 15 bases lay in between. Per germline, CDR1 LGHNA and CDR2 YNFKEQ. CDR3 length: 15 residues. The CDR3 region has the DNA TGTGCCAGCAGCCACCCCGTAGCAGGGACCACTGAAGCTTTCTTT. Protein: CASSHPVAGTTEAFF.

The genes are TRBV28 and TRBJ1-1; TRBD1 agrees at 7 bases. The ends lost 3 bases at V and 5 bases at J; junction bases unmatched: 3. Germline CDR1 is MDHEN and CDR2 is SYDVKM. This CDR3 spans 13 amino acids. The CDR3 nucleotides are TGTGCCAGCAGTTTTATCAGGGGGACTGAAGCTTTCTTT. Translation: CASSFIRGTEAFF.

This clonotype showed up just a few times. V and J are TRBV6-4 and TRBJ1-1; 9 nucleotides align to TRBD1. This CDR3 is built from 14 residues. Trimming removed 2 bases from V and 10 bases from J; junction bases left unmatched: 8. Germline CDR1 reads MRHNA; CDR2 reads SNTAGT. The DNA for the CDR3 is TGTGCCAGCAGTGACATGGGACAGGGCTACGGAGCTTTCTTT. Translated, it gives CASSDMGQGYGAFF.

This clonotype occurred a few times. This chain connects TRBV6-5 to TRBJ2-2; D may be TRBD1 or TRBD2 (5 bases each). The CDR3 sequence is 15 residues long. Germline loops: CDR1 MNHEY, CDR2 SVGAGI. Trimming took 2 bases from V and 5 from J, leaving 12 bases between them. CDR3 amino acids: CASSYARGLTGELFF. CDR3 coding DNA: TGTGCCAGCAGTTACGCCCGGGGCCTTACCGGGGAGCTGTTTTTT.

This clonotype has more than one count but fewer than ten. V is TRBV18 and J is TRBJ2-3, with 8 bases identical to TRBD2. J lost 3 bases, V lost 1 base, and 9 bases had no gene match. The CDR3 is 17 residues long. Looked up from germline, CDR1 is KGHSH and CDR2 is LQKENI. The CDR3 DNA is TGTGCCAGCTCACCACTTTACTCCTCGGGAGGGACAGATACGCAGTATTTT. Its translation: CASSPLYSSGGTDTQYF.

The J gene is TRBJ2-5, the V gene TRBV12-3 or TRBV12-4, with D unresolved. The CDR3 totals 13 residues. Trimming pared 3 bases from V and 4 bases from J, leaving 9 bases between. Here the CDR3 reads CASSFYWGETQYF. CDR3 DNA: TGTGCCAGCAGTTTTTATTGGGGAGAGACCCAGTACTTC.